Below are 20 T cell receptor beta chains sequenced from a single sample in a study of long-term antiretroviral therapy in people with HIV. Researchers report immunoSEQ v3.0 was run at survey level. Sequencing used immunoSEQ multiplex PCR; TCRdb keeps in-frame clones, though not all of them. The top ten clones hold 7% to 8% of a sample with around 31,000 clones, 70% to 90% of them seen once. The source was unsorted PBMCs, collected around 5 years before starting antiretroviral therapy. The source is a man aged 50-60 years with HIV.

The chain joins TRBV5-1 to TRBJ2-3; TRBD2 might be the D (5 bases). Trimming left V 0 bases short and J 0 bases short, with 14 bases between. CDR1 is SGHRS and CDR2 is YFSETQ in the germline V gene. The CDR3 totals 17 residues. CDR3 protein: CASSLAPGIVSTDTQYF. The CDR3 DNA reads as TGCGCCAGCAGCTTGGCCCCGGGGATTGTGAGCACAGATACGCAGTATTTT.

The chain joins TRBV2 to TRBJ2-7; TRBD1 aligns across 12 bases. The CDR3 loop spans 13 amino acids. Looked up from germline, CDR1 is SNHLY and CDR2 is FYNNEI. Trimming took 10 bases from V and 5 from J; bases not matched to a gene: 6. The CDR3 DNA reads as TGTGCCACAACGGGACAGGGGGCAAACGAGCAGTACTTC. Its translation is CATTGQGANEQYF.

By share of the sample, this clone is medium-sized. The chain combines TRBV30 with TRBJ1-1; D is unresolved. The CDR3 contains 15 residues. V lost 3 bases and J lost 3, with 17 bases in between. Germline V CDR1 and CDR2: GTSNPN, SVGIG (reference sequence). This CDR3 is CAWSGLRVIDTEAFF. The CDR3 nucleotides read TGTGCCTGGAGCGGCTTAAGGGTAATTGACACTGAAGCTTTCTTT.

The chain employs TRBV5-1 and TRBJ2-6, with a possible D match to TRBD1 (7 bases). Germline V CDR1 and CDR2: SGHRS, YFSETQ. V lost 4 bases to trimming and J lost 0 bases, with 11 bases between them. The CDR3 covers 16 residues. For the CDR3, the DNA is TGCGCCAGCAGCGCGGGGACAGCCTCTGGGGCCAACGTCCTGACTTTC. This encodes CASSAGTASGANVLTF.

V gene TRBV14 combines with J gene TRBJ1-1, with D tentatively TRBD1 (6 bases). Looked up from germline, CDR1 is SGHDN and CDR2 is FVKESK. The length of the CDR3 is 15 residues. Trimming shortened V by 3 bases and J by 4 bases, and 15 bases separated the two germline ends. The DNA for the CDR3 is TGTGCCAGCAGCCATCAGGGCGGACAGTTCACTGAAGCTTTCTTT. Amino acid sequence: CASSHQGGQFTEAFF.

Concerning this clone itself: At one of its ends the junction is not consistent with the germline gene, which may arise from a read error. The chain recombines TRBV18 with TRBJ1-1; D remains ambiguous. Germline CDR1 reads KGHSH; CDR2 reads LQKENI. This CDR3 region has 12 residues. The CDR3 loop is CASPPGNTEAFF. The CDR3 DNA sequence: TGTGCCAGCCCACCAGGGAACACTGAAGCTTTCTTT.

The rearrangement uses TRBV21-1 and TRBJ2-3; TRBD2, the table's D call, lacks a check against the DNA. TRBV21-1 is shown as a pseudogene. This CDR3 is 15 amino acids long. The DNA of the CDR3 is TGTGCCACCCGAAACCGGGAGGGCCTCACAGATACGCAGTATTTT. Translation gives CATRNREGLTDTQYF.

This clone was observed a few times. V usage is TRBV4-2 and J usage is TRBJ2-4; D unresolved. There are 13 residues in the CDR3. The germline V gene has CDR1 LGHNA and CDR2 YNFKEQ. V shed 1 base and J shed 3 bases, with 4 bases lying between them. The CDR3 sequence is CASSQVDKNIQYF. The CDR3 DNA reads as TGTGCCAGCAGCCAAGTTGACAAAAACATTCAGTACTTC.

This chain uses TRBV25-1 with TRBJ2-3; unclear D gene. The germline V gene encodes CDR1 MGHDK and CDR2 SYGVNS. The ends were cut back, 2 bases at V and 4 bases at J, with 4 bases in the middle. This CDR3 spans 12 amino acids. CDR3 nucleotide sequence: TGTGCCAGCAGTGAAGTCTCAGATACGCAGTATTTT. Its protein product is CASSEVSDTQYF.

The chain couples TRBV6-6 to TRBJ2-7, with 7 bases lining up with TRBD1. This CDR3 is built from 15 residues. Germline values: CDR1 MNHNY, CDR2 SVGAGI (reference sequence). V was clipped by 8 bases and J by 2 bases; unmatched bases: 12. CDR3: CASARPQTGTYEQYF. The CDR3 DNA reads as TGTGCCAGCGCCCGGCCCCAGACAGGGACCTACGAGCAGTACTTC.

CDR3 loop: CASSFPGPTTGELFF. As DNA, the CDR3 is TGTGCCAGCAGTTTTCCCGGACCCACCACCGGGGAGCTGTTTTTT. The chain joins TRBV28 to TRBJ2-2; no firm D call. This CDR3 spans 15 amino acids. CDR1 and CDR2 (germline): MDHEN, SYDVKM. V gave up 3 bases and J gave up 4 bases, with 12 bases separating them.

The rearrangement links TRBV5-1 to TRBJ2-7, with 10 bases matching TRBD2. Germline V gene sequence: CDR1 SGHRS, CDR2 YFSETQ. V shed 1 base and J 3 bases; nucleotides not matched to a gene: 4. The CDR3 loop spans 15 amino acids. This chain's CDR3 is CASSLSGLADYEQYF. CDR3 DNA sequence: TGCGCCAGCAGCTTGAGCGGACTAGCGGACTACGAGCAGTACTTC.

V usage is TRBV7-9 and J usage is TRBJ2-4; tentative D call: TRBD2 (7 bases). V lost 6 bases and J lost 6, with 12 bases in between. CDR1 and CDR2 (germline): SEHNR, FQNEAQ (reference sequence). This CDR3 has 13 amino acids. CDR3 amino acids: CASRGGGGNIQYF. CDR3 DNA sequence: TGTGCCAGCAGAGGGGGGGGCGGAAACATTCAGTACTTC.

This clone appeared a few times. The gene calls are TRBV30 and TRBJ1-2; maybe TRBD1 (6 bases). Germline-derived CDR1 and CDR2 are GTSNPN and SVGIG (reference sequence). Trimming stripped 2 bases from V and 5 bases from J, with 9 bases between. This CDR3 is 12 amino acids long. The CDR3 nucleotides are TGTGCCTGGAGTCATACAGGGTATGGCTACACCTTC. Translating gives CAWSHTGYGYTF.

The rearrangement links TRBV12-5 to TRBJ2-2; D gene unclear. The CDR3 sequence is 12 residues long. Trimming shortened V by 5 bases and J by 4 bases, and 5 bases separated the two germline ends. Germline V CDR1 and CDR2: LGHNT, FRNRAP. DNA for the CDR3: TGTGCTAGTGGTCCCTCCACCGGGGAGCTGTTTTTT. This gives the protein CASGPSTGELFF.

CDR3 sequence (DNA): TGTGCCAGCAGCGCCCCAGGGGAGGGTGAAGCTTTCTTT. This encodes CASSAPGEGEAFF. The chain uses TRBV9 and TRBJ1-1; a possible D gene is TRBD1 (6 bases). The CDR3 is 13 amino acids. Germline CDR1 is SGDLS and CDR2 is YYNGEE. Trimming took 3 bases from V and 7 from J, leaving 13 bases between them. The full variable domain, rest sourced from reference TRBV9 and TRBJ1-1, is DSGVTQTPKHLITATGQRVTLRCSPRSGDLSVYWYQQSLDQGLQFLIQYYNGEERAKGNILERFSAQQFPDLHSELNLSSLELGDSALYFCASSAPGEGEAFFGQGTRLTVV.

This clone was seen once. The chain couples TRBV19 to TRBJ1-3; 8 bases align to TRBD1. The J segment lost 3 bases and the V segment lost 6 bases, leaving 4 bases of the junction unmatched. The CDR3 length is 14 residues. Germline V gene data show CDR1 as LNHDA and CDR2 as SQIVND (reference sequence). Here the CDR3 DNA reads TGTGCCAGTAGCAAGACAGGGGTTGGAAACACCATATATTTT. Translated, it gives CASSKTGVGNTIYF.

The rearrangement uses TRBV4-1 and TRBJ2-1, with 10 bases identical to TRBD2. Germline loops: CDR1 MGHRA, CDR2 YSYEKL. The CDR3 has 15 residues. V shed 5 bases, J shed 8 bases, and the junction held 9 bases outside the gene matches. This chain's CDR3 is CASSNNHLAGDEQFF. CDR3 in DNA: TGCGCCAGCAGCAACAACCATCTAGCGGGAGATGAGCAGTTCTTC.

V and J are TRBV5-6 and TRBJ2-2, with D perhaps being TRBD1 or TRBD2 (5 bases each). There are 16 residues in the CDR3. Germline V gene data show CDR1 as SGHDT and CDR2 as YYEEEE. The V end lost 4 bases, the J end lost 2 bases, and 15 bases lay between the germline ends. CDR3 DNA sequence: TGTGCCAGCAGCGCGATGGGACGGGCTAACACCGGGGAGCTGTTTTTT. Protein product: CASSAMGRANTGELFF.

The chain carries TRBV11-3 and TRBJ2-2, with TRBD2 matching 7 bases. Germline trimming cut 8 bases from V and 4 bases from J; bases unmatched to any gene: 10. The length of the CDR3 is 15 residues. CDR1 and CDR2 from the germline V gene are SGHNT and YENEEA. CDR3 sequence: CASLLLGGSTGELFF. CDR3 nucleotide sequence: TGTGCCAGCCTACTTCTCGGCGGGAGCACCGGGGAGCTGTTTTTT.